The subject of this entry is one T cell receptor (beta chain). Its target is unknown. This sample is part of a study of response to subunit inactivated influenza vaccine. Study-wide results and caveats: The authors suggested that every seasonal influenza vaccination recruits few new T cells.

J gave up 6 bases and V 6 bases, and 4 bases lay outside the gene matches. The CDR3 extends over 13 amino acids. In TCRdb, the RT-PCR reads were re-called with MiXCR into one record per CDR3 protein. The repertoire holds fewer than 350,000 distinct CDR3 sequences, with 21% as singletons. Sequences were derived from PBMCs from blood, sampled about 19 months after vaccination. The TCR comes from a man aged 50-75 years who received an inactivated influenza vaccine. V usage is TRBV12-3 or TRBV12-4 and J usage is TRBJ1-5; the match to TRBD1 covers 8 bases. The CDR3 region has the DNA TGTGCCAGCAGGGGACAGGCGGGTCAGCCCCAGCATTTT. This codes for CASRGQAGQPQHF.